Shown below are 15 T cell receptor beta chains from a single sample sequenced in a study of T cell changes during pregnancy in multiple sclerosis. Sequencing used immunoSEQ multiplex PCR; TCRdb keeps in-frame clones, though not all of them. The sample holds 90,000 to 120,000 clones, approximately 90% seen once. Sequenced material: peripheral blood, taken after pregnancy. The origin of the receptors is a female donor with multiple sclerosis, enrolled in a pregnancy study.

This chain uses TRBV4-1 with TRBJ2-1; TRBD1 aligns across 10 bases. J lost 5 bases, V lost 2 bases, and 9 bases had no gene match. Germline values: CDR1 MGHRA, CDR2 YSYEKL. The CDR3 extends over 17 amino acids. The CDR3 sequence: CASSQSIRTGGDNEQFF. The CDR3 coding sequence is TGCGCCAGCAGCCAAAGCATTAGGACAGGGGGGGACAATGAGCAGTTCTTC.

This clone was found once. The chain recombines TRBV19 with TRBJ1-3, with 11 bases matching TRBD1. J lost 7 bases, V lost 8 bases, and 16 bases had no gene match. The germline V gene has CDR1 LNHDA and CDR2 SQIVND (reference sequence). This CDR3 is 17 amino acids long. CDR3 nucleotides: TGTGCCAGTTCTCGGACAGGGGGCGCATCTATTGGGAACACCATATATTTT. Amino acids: CASSRTGGASIGNTIYF. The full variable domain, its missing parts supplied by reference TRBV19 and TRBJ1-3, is DGGITQSPKYLFRKEGQNVTLSCEQNLNHDAMYWYRQDPGQGLRLIYYSQIVNDFQKGDIAEGYSVSREKKESFPLTVTSAQKNPTAFYLCASSRTGGASIGNTIYFGEGSWLTVV.

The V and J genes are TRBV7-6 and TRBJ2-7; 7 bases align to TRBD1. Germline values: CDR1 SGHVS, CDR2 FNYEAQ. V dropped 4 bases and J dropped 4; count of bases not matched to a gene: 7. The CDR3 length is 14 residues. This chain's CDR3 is CASSSPGQPYEQYF. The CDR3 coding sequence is TGTGCCAGCAGCTCCCCGGGACAGCCATACGAGCAGTACTTC.

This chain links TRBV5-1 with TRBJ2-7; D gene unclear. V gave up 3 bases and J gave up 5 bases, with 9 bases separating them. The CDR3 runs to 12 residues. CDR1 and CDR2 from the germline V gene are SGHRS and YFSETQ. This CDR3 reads CASSWSSHEQYF. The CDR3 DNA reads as TGCGCCAGCAGCTGGTCGAGTCACGAGCAGTACTTC.

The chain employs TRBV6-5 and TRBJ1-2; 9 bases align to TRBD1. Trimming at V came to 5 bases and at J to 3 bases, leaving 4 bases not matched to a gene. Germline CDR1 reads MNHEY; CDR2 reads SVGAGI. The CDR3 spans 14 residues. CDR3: CASSPGQGDYGYTF. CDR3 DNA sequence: TGTGCCAGCAGTCCGGGACAGGGTGACTATGGCTACACCTTC.

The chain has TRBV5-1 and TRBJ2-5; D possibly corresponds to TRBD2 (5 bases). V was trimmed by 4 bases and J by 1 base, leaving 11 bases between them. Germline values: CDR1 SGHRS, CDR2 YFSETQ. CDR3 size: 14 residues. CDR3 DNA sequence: TGCGCCAGCAGCCCCGGGATCGTCCAAGAGACCCAGTACTTC. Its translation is CASSPGIVQETQYF.

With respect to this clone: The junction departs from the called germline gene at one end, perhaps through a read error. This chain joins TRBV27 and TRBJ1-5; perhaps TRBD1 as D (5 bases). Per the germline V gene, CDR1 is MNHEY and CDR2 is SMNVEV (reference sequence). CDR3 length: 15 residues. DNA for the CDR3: TGTGCCAGCAGTAGTCGGCAGGGAGGCAACCAGCCCCAGCATTTT. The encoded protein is CASSSRQGGNQPQHF.

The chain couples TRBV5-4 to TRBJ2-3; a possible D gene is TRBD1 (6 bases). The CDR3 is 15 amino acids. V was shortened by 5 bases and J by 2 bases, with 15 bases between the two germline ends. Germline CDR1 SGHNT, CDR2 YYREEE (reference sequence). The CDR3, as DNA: TGTGCCAGCAGGTTCCGGGACAAACTCACAGATACGCAGTATTTT. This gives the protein CASRFRDKLTDTQYF. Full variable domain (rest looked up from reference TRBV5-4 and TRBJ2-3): ETGVTQSPTHLIKTRGQQVTLRCSSQSGHNTVSWYQQALGQGPQFIFQYYREEENGRGNFPPRFSGLQFPNYSSELNVNALELDDSALYLCASRFRDKLTDTQYFGPGTRLTVL.

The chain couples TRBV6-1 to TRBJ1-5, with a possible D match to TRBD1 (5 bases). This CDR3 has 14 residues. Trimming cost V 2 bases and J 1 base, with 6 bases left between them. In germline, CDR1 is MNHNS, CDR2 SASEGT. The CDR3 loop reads CASSEYRSNQPQHF. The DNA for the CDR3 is TGTGCCAGCAGTGAATACAGGAGCAATCAGCCCCAGCATTTT.

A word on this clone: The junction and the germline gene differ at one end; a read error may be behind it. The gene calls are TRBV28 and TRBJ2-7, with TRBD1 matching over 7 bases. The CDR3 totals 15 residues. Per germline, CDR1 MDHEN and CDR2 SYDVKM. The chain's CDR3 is CASSLTGTAFSEGCF. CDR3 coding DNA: TGTGCCAGCAGTTTAACCGGGACAGCCTTCTCTGAGGGTTGCTTC.

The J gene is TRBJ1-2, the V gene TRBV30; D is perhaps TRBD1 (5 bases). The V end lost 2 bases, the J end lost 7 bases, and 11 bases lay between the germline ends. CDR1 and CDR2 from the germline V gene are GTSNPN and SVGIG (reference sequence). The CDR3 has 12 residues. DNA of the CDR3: TGTGCCTGGAGTATAAGGGGTCTTGGCTACACCTTC. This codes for CAWSIRGLGYTF.

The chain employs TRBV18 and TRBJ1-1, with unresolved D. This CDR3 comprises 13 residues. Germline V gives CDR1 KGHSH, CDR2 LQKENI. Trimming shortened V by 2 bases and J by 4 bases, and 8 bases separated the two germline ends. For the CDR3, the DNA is TGTGCCAGCTCACCAAGTTCGGTCACTGAAGCTTTCTTT. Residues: CASSPSSVTEAFF.

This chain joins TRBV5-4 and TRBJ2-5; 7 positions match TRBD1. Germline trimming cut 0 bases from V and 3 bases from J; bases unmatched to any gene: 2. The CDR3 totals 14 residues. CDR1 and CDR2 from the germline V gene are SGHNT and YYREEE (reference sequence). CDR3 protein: CASSLEQGKETQYF. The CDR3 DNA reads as TGTGCCAGCAGCTTGGAACAGGGGAAAGAGACCCAGTACTTC.

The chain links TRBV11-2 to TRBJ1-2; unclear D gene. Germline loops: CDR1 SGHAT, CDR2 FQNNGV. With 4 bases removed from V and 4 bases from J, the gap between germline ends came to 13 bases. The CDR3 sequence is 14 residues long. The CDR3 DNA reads TGTGCCAGCAGCTCTACCCAGGTTGGCTATGGCTACACCTTC. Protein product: CASSSTQVGYGYTF.

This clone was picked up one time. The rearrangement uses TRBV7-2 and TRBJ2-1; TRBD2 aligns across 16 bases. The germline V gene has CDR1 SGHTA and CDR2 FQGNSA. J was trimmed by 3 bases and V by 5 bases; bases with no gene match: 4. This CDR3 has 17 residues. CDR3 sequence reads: CASSPGLAGGHYNEQFF. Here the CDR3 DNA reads TGTGCCAGCAGCCCGGGACTAGCGGGGGGGCACTACAATGAGCAGTTCTTC.